The table lists the clone carrying this T cell receptor beta chain with many counts. TCRdb reanalysed the 5' RACE reads using MiXCR and keeps one entry per CDR3 protein. The table has a few hundred thousand distinct CDR3 sequences, more than 9.5% seen once. This sample is drawn from a study of identical twins. Germline V lookup: CDR1 SGDLS, CDR2 YYNGEE. The V and J ends lost 0 bases and 1 base respectively, with 13 bases between them. This CDR3 region has 16 residues. All donors were healthy Caucasians. The same sample was also studied in work on yellow fever vaccine responses in identical twins.

The V call is TRBV9, the J call TRBJ1-1, with a weak D call TRBD1 (5 bases). Material: memory (CD45RO+) T cells sorted from blood. This sequence was found in a woman under 30 in good health. CDR3 region: CASSVAVGTQNTEAFF. As DNA, the CDR3 is TGTGCCAGCAGCGTAGCAGTTGGGACCCAGAACACTGAAGCTTTCTTT.